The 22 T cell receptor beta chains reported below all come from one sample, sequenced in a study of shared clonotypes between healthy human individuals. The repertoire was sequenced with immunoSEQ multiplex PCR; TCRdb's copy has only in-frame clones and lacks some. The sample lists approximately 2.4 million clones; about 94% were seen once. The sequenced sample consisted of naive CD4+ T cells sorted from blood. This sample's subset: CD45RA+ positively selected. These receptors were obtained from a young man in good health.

CDR3 in DNA: TGTGCCAGCAGCCGCCCGGGACAGGCAAATGAAAAACTGTTTTTT. This codes for CASSRPGQANEKLFF. The chain couples TRBV7-9 to TRBJ1-4; 8 bases are shared with TRBD1. J lost 5 bases, V lost 5 bases, and 7 bases had no gene match. CDR1 and CDR2 from the germline V gene are SEHNR and FQNEAQ (reference sequence). This CDR3 is built from 15 residues.

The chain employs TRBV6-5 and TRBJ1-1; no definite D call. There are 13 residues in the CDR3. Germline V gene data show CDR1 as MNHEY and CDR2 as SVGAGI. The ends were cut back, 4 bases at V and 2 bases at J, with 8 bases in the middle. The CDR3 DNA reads TGTGCCAGCAGTTCGGAGCTAAACACTGAAGCTTTCTTT. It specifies CASSSELNTEAFF.

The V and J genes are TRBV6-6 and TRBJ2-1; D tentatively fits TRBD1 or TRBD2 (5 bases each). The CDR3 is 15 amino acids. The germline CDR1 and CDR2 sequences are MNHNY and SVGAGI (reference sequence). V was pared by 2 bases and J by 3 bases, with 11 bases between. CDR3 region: CASSYARGRYNEQFF. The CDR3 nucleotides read TGTGCCAGCAGTTACGCCCGGGGCCGCTACAATGAGCAGTTCTTC.

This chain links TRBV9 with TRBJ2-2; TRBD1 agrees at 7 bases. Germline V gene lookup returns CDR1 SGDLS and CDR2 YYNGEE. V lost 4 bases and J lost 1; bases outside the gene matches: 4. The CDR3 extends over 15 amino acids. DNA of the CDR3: TGTGCCAGCAGCTCCGGGACAGAGAACACCGGGGAGCTGTTTTTT. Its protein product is CASSSGTENTGELFF.

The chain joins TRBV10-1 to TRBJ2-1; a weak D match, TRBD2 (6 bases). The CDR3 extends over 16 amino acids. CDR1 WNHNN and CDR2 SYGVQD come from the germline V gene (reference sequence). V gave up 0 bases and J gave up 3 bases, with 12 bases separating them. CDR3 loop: CASSESPGGSYNEQFF. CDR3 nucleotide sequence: TGCGCCAGCAGTGAGTCACCCGGGGGTAGCTACAATGAGCAGTTCTTC.

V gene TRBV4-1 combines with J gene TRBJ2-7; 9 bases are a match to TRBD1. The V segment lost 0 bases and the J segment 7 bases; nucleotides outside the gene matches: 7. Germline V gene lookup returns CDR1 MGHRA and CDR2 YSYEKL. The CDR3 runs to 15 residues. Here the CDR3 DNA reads TGCGCCAGCAGCCAAGACGTACAGGGGGCGTGGGAGCAGTACTTC. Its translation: CASSQDVQGAWEQYF.

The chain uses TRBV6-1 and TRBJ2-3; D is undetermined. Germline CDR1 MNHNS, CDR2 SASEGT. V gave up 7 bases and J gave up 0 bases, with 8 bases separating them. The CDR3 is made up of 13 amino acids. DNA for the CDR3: TGTGCCAGCACGGCGGCTAGCACAGATACGCAGTATTTT. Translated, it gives CASTAASTDTQYF.

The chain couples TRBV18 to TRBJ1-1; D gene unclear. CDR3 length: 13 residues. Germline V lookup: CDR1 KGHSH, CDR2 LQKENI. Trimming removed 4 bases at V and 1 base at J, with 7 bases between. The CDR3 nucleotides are TGTGCCAGCTCACAGCAGGAGAACACTGAAGCTTTCTTT. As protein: CASSQQENTEAFF.

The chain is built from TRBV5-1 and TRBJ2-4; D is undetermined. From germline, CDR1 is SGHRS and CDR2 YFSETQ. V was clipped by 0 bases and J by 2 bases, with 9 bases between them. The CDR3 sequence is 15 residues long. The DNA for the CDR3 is TGCGCCAGCAGCTTGGCCCCTAGTACCAAAAACATTCAGTACTTC. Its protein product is CASSLAPSTKNIQYF. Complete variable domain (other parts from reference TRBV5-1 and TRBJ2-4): KAGVTQTPRYLIKTRGQQVTLSCSPISGHRSVSWYQQTPGQGLQFLFEYFSETQRNKGNFPGRFSGRQFSNSRSEMNVSTLELGDSALYLCASSLAPSTKNIQYFGAGTRLSVL.

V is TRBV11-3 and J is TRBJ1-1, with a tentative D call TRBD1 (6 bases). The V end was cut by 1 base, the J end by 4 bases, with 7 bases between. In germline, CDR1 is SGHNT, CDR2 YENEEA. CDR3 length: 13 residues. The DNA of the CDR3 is TGTGCCAGCAGCTTAGCACAGGGCACTGAAGCTTTCTTT. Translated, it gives CASSLAQGTEAFF. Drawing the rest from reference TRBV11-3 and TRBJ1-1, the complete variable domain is EAGVVQSPRYKIIEKKQPVAFWCNPISGHNTLYWYLQNLGQGPELLIRYENEEAVDDSQLPKDRFSAERLKGVDSTLKIQPAELGDSAVYLCASSLAQGTEAFFGQGTRLTVV.

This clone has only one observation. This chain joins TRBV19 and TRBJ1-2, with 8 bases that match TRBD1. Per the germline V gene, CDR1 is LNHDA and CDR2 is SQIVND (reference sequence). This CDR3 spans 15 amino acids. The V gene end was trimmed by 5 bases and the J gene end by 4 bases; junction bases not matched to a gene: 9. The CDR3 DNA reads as TGTGCCAGTAGTCAAGGACAGGGTTTCGGCTATGGCTACACCTTC. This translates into CASSQGQGFGYGYTF.

The CDR3 nucleotides are TGCGCCAGCAGTCAAAATACCGGGACAGGCACAGATACGCAGTATTTT. It is translated as CASSQNTGTGTDTQYF. The rearrangement uses TRBV5-1 and TRBJ2-3, with TRBD1 matching over 7 bases. The germline CDR1 and CDR2 sequences are SGHRS and YFSETQ. The CDR3 spans 16 residues. V trimming: 5 bases; J trimming: 1 base; junction bases outside the gene matches: 10.

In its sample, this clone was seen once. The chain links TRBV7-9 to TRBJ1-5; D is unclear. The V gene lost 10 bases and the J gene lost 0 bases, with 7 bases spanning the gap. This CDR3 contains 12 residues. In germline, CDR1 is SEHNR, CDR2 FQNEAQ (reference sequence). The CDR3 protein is CATSNSNQPQHF. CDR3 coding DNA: TGTGCCACCTCAAATAGCAATCAGCCCCAGCATTTT.

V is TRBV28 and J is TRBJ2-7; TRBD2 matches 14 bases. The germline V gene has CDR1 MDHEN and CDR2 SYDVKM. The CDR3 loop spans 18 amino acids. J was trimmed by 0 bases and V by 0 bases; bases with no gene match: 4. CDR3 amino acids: CASSLWGLAGAPSYEQYF. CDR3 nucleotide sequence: TGTGCCAGCAGTTTATGGGGACTAGCGGGGGCTCCCTCCTACGAGCAGTACTTC.

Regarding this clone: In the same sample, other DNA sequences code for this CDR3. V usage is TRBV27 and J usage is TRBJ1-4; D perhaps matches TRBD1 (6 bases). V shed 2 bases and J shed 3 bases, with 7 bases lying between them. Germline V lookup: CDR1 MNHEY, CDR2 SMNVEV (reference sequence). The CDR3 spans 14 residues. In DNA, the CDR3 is TGTGCCAGCAGTTTACAGGGGTCTAATGAAAAACTGTTTTTT. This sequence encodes CASSLQGSNEKLFF.

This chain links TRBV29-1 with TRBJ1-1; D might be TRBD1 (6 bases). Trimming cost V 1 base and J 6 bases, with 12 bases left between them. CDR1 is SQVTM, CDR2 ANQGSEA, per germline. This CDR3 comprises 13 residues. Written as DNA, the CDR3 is TGCAGCGTTGAAGGGACAGTGGGGTCTGAAGCTTTCTTT. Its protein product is CSVEGTVGSEAFF.

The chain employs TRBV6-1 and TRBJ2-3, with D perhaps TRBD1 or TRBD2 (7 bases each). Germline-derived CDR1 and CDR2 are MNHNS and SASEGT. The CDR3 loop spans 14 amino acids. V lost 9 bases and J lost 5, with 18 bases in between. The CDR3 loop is CASRGREWGDTQYF. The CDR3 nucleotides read TGTGCCAGTAGGGGGCGGGAGTGGGGAGATACGCAGTATTTT.

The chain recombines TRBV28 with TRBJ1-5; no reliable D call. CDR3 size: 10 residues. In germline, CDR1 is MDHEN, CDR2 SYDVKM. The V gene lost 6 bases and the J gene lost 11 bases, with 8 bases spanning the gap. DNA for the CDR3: TGTGCCAGCAGCAGTAAGGCCCAGCATTTT. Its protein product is CASSSKAQHF.

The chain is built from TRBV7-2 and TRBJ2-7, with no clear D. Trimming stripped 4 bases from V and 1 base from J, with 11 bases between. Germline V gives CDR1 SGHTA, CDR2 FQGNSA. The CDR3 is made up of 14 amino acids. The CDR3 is CASSWPGRSYEQYF. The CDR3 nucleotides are TGTGCCAGCAGCTGGCCGGGTCGGTCCTACGAGCAGTACTTC.

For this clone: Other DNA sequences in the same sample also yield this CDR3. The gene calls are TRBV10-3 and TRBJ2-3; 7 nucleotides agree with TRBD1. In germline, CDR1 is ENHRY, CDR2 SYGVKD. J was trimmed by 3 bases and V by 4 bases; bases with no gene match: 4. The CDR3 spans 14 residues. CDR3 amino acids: CAISATGSTDTQYF. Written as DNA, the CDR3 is TGTGCCATCAGTGCGACAGGGAGTACAGATACGCAGTATTTT.

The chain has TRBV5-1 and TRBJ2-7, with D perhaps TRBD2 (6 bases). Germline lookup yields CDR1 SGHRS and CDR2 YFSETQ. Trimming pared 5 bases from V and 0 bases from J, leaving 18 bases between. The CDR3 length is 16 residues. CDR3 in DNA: TGCGCCAGCAGTCCTGGACATGTGGGGGGCTCCTACGAGCAGTACTTC. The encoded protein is CASSPGHVGGSYEQYF.

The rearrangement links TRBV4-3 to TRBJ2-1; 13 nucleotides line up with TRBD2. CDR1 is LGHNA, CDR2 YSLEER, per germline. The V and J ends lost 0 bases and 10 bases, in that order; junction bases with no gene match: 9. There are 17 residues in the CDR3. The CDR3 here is CASSQELRTSGSGEQFF. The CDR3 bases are TGCGCCAGCAGCCAAGAGTTGCGGACTAGCGGGAGTGGGGAGCAGTTCTTC.